Presented here are 3 T cell receptor beta chains from one specimen sequenced in a study of blood T cell repertoires in COVID-19. Method: immunoSEQ multiplex PCR; TCRdb's copy keeps in-frame clones and lacks some. The sample consists of under 200,000 clones, around 80% of them appearing once. The sample was peripheral blood. The receptors here all came from a man aged 30-40 years with active or convalescent COVID-19.

The chain has TRBV18 and TRBJ2-4, with D unresolved. The ends were cut back, 6 bases at V and 4 bases at J, with 13 bases in the middle. CDR3 size: 14 residues. The germline CDR1 and CDR2 sequences are KGHSH and LQKENI. The CDR3 region has the DNA TGTGCCAGCTCTCCTCCGGGTCCAAAAAACATTCAGTACTTC. This sequence encodes CASSPPGPKNIQYF. Drawing the rest from reference TRBV18 and TRBJ2-4, the complete variable domain is NAGVMQNPRHLVRRRGQEARLRCSPMKGHSHVYWYRQLPEEGLKFMVYLQKENIIDESGMPKERFSAEFPKEGPSILRIQQVVRGDSAAYFCASSPPGPKNIQYFGAGTRLSVL.

The CDR3 nucleotides read TGTGCCAGTAGTATTGGATCAATCGGGGGAGCTTTCTTT. The encoded protein is CASSIGSIGGAFF. The chain joins TRBV19 to TRBJ1-1, with D possibly TRBD1 on 5 matching bases. Germline CDR1 and CDR2: LNHDA and SQIVND (reference sequence). The CDR3 length is 13 residues. Trimming removed 3 bases from V and 10 bases from J, with 15 bases in between.

The chain joins TRBV5-1 to TRBJ1-1; 9 positions agree with TRBD1. The CDR3 is made up of 15 amino acids. The germline V gene has CDR1 SGHRS and CDR2 YFSETQ. V trimming: 1 base; J trimming: 3 bases; junction bases outside the gene matches: 4. This chain's CDR3 is CASSLIQGADTEAFF. CDR3 nucleotide sequence: TGCGCCAGCAGCTTGATACAGGGGGCGGACACTGAAGCTTTCTTT. The complete variable domain, with remaining parts taken from reference TRBV5-1 and TRBJ1-1, reads KAGVTQTPRYLIKTRGQQVTLSCSPISGHRSVSWYQQTPGQGLQFLFEYFSETQRNKGNFPGRFSGRQFSNSRSEMNVSTLELGDSALYLCASSLIQGADTEAFFGQGTRLTVV.